These 32 T cell receptor beta chains were sequenced from one sample in a study of T-cell memory formation after mild COVID-19. Each CDR3 protein is one row after TCRdb ran MiXCR on the 5' RACE reads. The data show about 270,000 distinct CDR3 sequences, 16% seen once. What was sequenced was PBMCs or a T cell subset sorted from them (not recorded which). The source is a man younger than 35 who had mild COVID-19 (a few samples of this study predate the infection). Cell type and time point are not known.

As regards this clonotype: One end of the junction is discordant with germline, which a read error may explain. J is TRBJ1-2 and V is TRBV18; weak D call: TRBD1 (5 bases). Looked up from germline, CDR1 is KGHSH and CDR2 is LQKENI. The CDR3 runs to 15 residues. The DNA for the CDR3 is TGTGCCAGCTCACCATTCCATCAGGGTAACAATGGCTACACCTTC. Translating it yields CASSPFHQGNNGYTF.

V and J are TRBV10-3 and TRBJ2-3, with 12 positions matching TRBD1. The CDR3 extends over 13 amino acids. Losses at the gene ends were 11 bases for V and 4 bases for J; bases not matched to a gene: 4. Germline V lookup: CDR1 ENHRY, CDR2 SYGVKD. CDR3 sequence reads: CAVGDRGPDTQYF. CDR3 nucleotide sequence: TGTGCCGTCGGGGACAGGGGGCCAGATACGCAGTATTTT.

This clonotype was detected only a few times. The chain is built from TRBV5-6 and TRBJ1-5; D unresolved. The CDR3 has 15 residues. V shed 0 bases and J shed 2 bases, with 9 bases lying between them. CDR1 is SGHDT, CDR2 YYEEEE, per germline. CDR3 in DNA: TGTGCCAGCAGCTTGGGGTATGGGGGCAATCAGCCCCAGCATTTT. This encodes CASSLGYGGNQPQHF.

This clonotype was recorded many times. The chain carries TRBV4-3 and TRBJ2-7; D possibly corresponds to TRBD2 (6 bases). The CDR3 totals 13 residues. Trimming removed 5 bases at V and 6 bases at J, with 14 bases between. Germline-derived CDR1 and CDR2 are LGHNA and YSLEER. CDR3 protein: CASSAQTSFEQYF. As DNA, the CDR3 is TGCGCCAGCAGCGCCCAAACTAGCTTCGAGCAGTACTTC.

This chain connects TRBV25-1 to TRBJ2-7, with D hard to call. Trimming took 5 bases from V and 4 from J, leaving 9 bases between them. The CDR3 runs to 12 residues. The germline V gene has CDR1 MGHDK and CDR2 SYGVNS. CDR3 coding DNA: TGTGCCAGCAGTTCCCACGGTTACGAGCAGTACTTC. It codes for CASSSHGYEQYF.

This clonotype was found a few times. The CDR3 nucleotides are TGCAGTGCTAGAGATCTTTCTCGGAGTCCACCCCTCCACTTT. It codes for CSARDLSRSPPLHF. This chain connects TRBV20-1 to TRBJ1-6, with unresolved D. This CDR3 has 14 residues. Germline CDR1 and CDR2: DFQATT and SNEGSKA (reference sequence). V was clipped by 0 bases and J by 11 bases, with 14 bases between them.

This chain connects TRBV12-5 to TRBJ1-5; 9 positions agree with TRBD1. The CDR3 has 17 amino acids. Germline-derived CDR1 and CDR2 are LGHNT and FRNRAP. Germline trimming cut 4 bases from V and 0 bases from J; bases unmatched to any gene: 7. CDR3: CASGYTGGRGSNQPQHF. The CDR3 DNA sequence: TGTGCTAGTGGTTACACAGGGGGCAGGGGTAGCAATCAGCCCCAGCATTTT.

The gene calls are TRBV7-9 and TRBJ2-5; maybe TRBD1 (6 bases). Trimming took off 6 bases at V and 1 base at J, with 12 bases between the two ends. There are 14 residues in the CDR3. Germline V CDR1 and CDR2: SEHNR, FQNEAQ (reference sequence). The chain's CDR3 is CASRKTGPQETQYF. In nucleotides, the CDR3 is TGTGCCAGCAGAAAGACAGGACCCCAAGAGACCCAGTACTTC.

There are a few counts of this clonotype. V gene TRBV7-9 combines with J gene TRBJ1-6; D not resolved. Germline lookup yields CDR1 SEHNR and CDR2 FQNEAQ (reference sequence). V lost 5 bases and J lost 9, with 8 bases in between. This CDR3 region has 12 residues. The CDR3 DNA reads TGTGCCAGCAGCCCGGAGGGTTCACCCCTCCACTTT. Protein sequence: CASSPEGSPLHF.

CDR3 region: CASSVGSSGDQGQYF. The CDR3 nucleotides are TGTGCCAGCAGCGTAGGGTCTAGCGGGGATCAGGGGCAGTATTTT. This rearrangement joins TRBV9 to TRBJ2-3; 9 nucleotides align to TRBD2. J lost 11 bases, V lost 0 bases, and 10 bases had no gene match. CDR1 SGDLS and CDR2 YYNGEE come from the germline V gene. The CDR3 loop spans 15 amino acids.

The chain is built from TRBV7-6 and TRBJ2-1, with 10 bases identical to TRBD1. The junction had 5 bases not matched to a gene; V was cut back by 1 base and J by 8 bases. The V gene's germline CDR1 is SGHVS and CDR2 FNYEAQ. This CDR3 spans 15 amino acids. In DNA, the CDR3 is TGTGCCAGCAGCTTAGGGGGACAGGGGCTCGATGAGCAGTTCTTC. It codes for CASSLGGQGLDEQFF.

In this sample, this clonotype turned up a few times. The chain combines TRBV18 with TRBJ2-4; D call uncertain. The CDR3 extends over 10 amino acids. V dropped 9 bases and J dropped 11 bases, with 11 bases sitting between them. Germline CDR1 and CDR2: KGHSH and LQKENI. The CDR3 reads CARTGPLQYF. As DNA, the CDR3 is TGTGCCAGAACCGGGCCCCTTCAGTACTTC. Complete variable domain (other parts from reference TRBV18 and TRBJ2-4): NAGVMQNPRHLVRRRGQEARLRCSPMKGHSHVYWYRQLPEEGLKFMVYLQKENIIDESGMPKERFSAEFPKEGPSILRIQQVVRGDSAAYFCARTGPLQYFGAGTRLSVL.

This chain's CDR3 is CAISVPEPPNYGYTF. As DNA, the CDR3 is TGTGCCATCAGTGTGCCCGAGCCTCCTAACTATGGCTACACCTTC. The V gene is TRBV10-3, the J gene TRBJ1-2; no definite D call. Trimming shortened V by 4 bases and J by 0 bases, and 12 bases separated the two germline ends. In germline, CDR1 is ENHRY, CDR2 SYGVKD. The CDR3 length is 15 residues.

This clonotype occurred a few times. CDR3 DNA sequence: TGTGCCAGCAGCTTACCGGATGAAGCTTTCTTT. Residues: CASSLPDEAFF. V usage is TRBV7-9 and J usage is TRBJ1-1, with unresolved D. V was cut by 2 bases and J by 7 bases, with 5 bases left in between. The CDR3 length is 11 residues. Germline V lookup: CDR1 SEHNR, CDR2 FQNEAQ (reference sequence).

The V call is TRBV7-9, the J call TRBJ2-5; TRBD2 might be the D (6 bases). This CDR3 has 17 amino acids. CDR1 and CDR2 (germline): SEHNR, FQNEAQ (reference sequence). V dropped 3 bases and J dropped 3 bases, with 20 bases sitting between them. DNA of the CDR3: TGTGCCAGCAGCTTTAGAGGAGGGGCGCGGCTCGAAGAGACCCAGTACTTC. Residues: CASSFRGGARLEETQYF.

The chain links TRBV30 to TRBJ1-4, with unresolved D. Germline values: CDR1 GTSNPN, CDR2 SVGIG (reference sequence). V dropped 3 bases and J dropped 6 bases, with 5 bases sitting between them. The CDR3 contains 11 residues. The CDR3 loop is CAWSAHEKLFF. CDR3 bases: TGTGCCTGGAGCGCTCATGAAAAACTGTTTTTT.

This clonotype was detected a few times. V is TRBV7-2 and J is TRBJ1-1; D uncertain. The length of the CDR3 is 14 residues. V lost 5 bases to trimming and J lost 1 base, with 11 bases between them. Looked up from germline, CDR1 is SGHTA and CDR2 is FQGNSA. The CDR3 nucleotides are TGTGCCAGCAGCCCCACTCTGGGGAACACTGAAGCTTTCTTT. It translates to CASSPTLGNTEAFF.

The CDR3 region is CASSSSLEANYGYTF. Here the CDR3 DNA reads TGCGCCAGCAGCTCCTCACTGGAGGCTAACTATGGCTACACCTTC. The rearrangement joins TRBV5-1 to TRBJ1-2; unclear D gene. Germline CDR1 is SGHRS and CDR2 is YFSETQ. V was shortened by 3 bases and J by 0 bases, with 12 bases between the two germline ends. CDR3 size: 15 residues.

The table lists this clonotype with many counts. This sequence joins TRBV27 and TRBJ2-2, with 7 bases that match TRBD2. V trimming: 10 bases; J trimming: 1 base; junction bases outside the gene matches: 9. Germline loops: CDR1 MNHEY, CDR2 SMNVEV (reference sequence). This CDR3 region has 15 residues. The CDR3 spells CATGLWQLNTGELFF. The DNA of the CDR3 is TGTGCCACGGGACTATGGCAGTTGAACACCGGGGAGCTGTTTTTT.

The gene calls are TRBV5-1 and TRBJ2-3; D gene unclear. V was trimmed by 0 bases and J by 5 bases, leaving 10 bases between them. This CDR3 comprises 14 residues. Germline values: CDR1 SGHRS, CDR2 YFSETQ. CDR3 bases: TGCGCCAGCAGCTTGGCCGGCGTTCAAGATACGCAGTATTTT. Translated: CASSLAGVQDTQYF.

This clonotype was counted a few times. The genes are TRBV24-1 and TRBJ2-1; D may be TRBD1 (6 bases). Trimming removed 5 bases at V and 4 bases at J, with 29 bases between. The germline V gene encodes CDR1 KGHDR and CDR2 SFDVKD. CDR3 length: 20 amino acids. Here the CDR3 DNA reads TGTGCCACCAGTGCCGGTGGGGCAGGGGCCCCACATTCGCGTTACAATGAGCAGTTCTTC. Translating it yields CATSAGGAGAPHSRYNEQFF.

The chain combines TRBV20-1 with TRBJ2-3, with TRBD2 matching 9 bases. V lost 5 bases to trimming and J lost 5 bases; unmatched junction nucleotides: 11. The CDR3 contains 15 residues. Germline V lookup: CDR1 DFQATT, CDR2 SNEGSKA (reference sequence). CDR3 residues: CSALPLAGLGDTQYF. In DNA form, the CDR3 reads TGCAGTGCTTTACCCCTAGCGGGGCTTGGAGATACGCAGTATTTT.

The chain has TRBV7-2 and TRBJ1-5; D is undetermined. The CDR3 covers 14 residues. V was trimmed by 4 bases and J by 4 bases, leaving 11 bases between them. Looked up from germline, CDR1 is SGHTA and CDR2 is FQGNSA. The CDR3 region has the DNA TGTGCCAGCAGCTCCAGGTCGGGGAATCAGCCCCAGCATTTT. It codes for CASSSRSGNQPQHF.

This clonotype appeared a few times. The genes are TRBV10-3 and TRBJ2-4, with D perhaps TRBD1 (6 bases). The CDR3 runs to 16 residues. In germline, CDR1 is ENHRY, CDR2 SYGVKD. The V end was cut by 0 bases, the J end by 7 bases, with 16 bases between. CDR3 coding DNA: TGTGCCATCAGTGAGTCTAGAGACAGGTTTGGGAACATTCAGTACTTC. Translation: CAISESRDRFGNIQYF.

The chain joins TRBV7-8 to TRBJ2-5; no reliable D call. Deletions cut 5 bases from V and 0 bases from J, with 10 bases between. This CDR3 comprises 14 residues. Germline-derived CDR1 and CDR2 are SGHVS and FQNEAQ. The CDR3 DNA follows: TGTGCCAGCAGCCCGTGGGCGTACCAAGAGACCCAGTACTTC. Its translation: CASSPWAYQETQYF.

The V and J genes are TRBV4-1 and TRBJ2-1; 10 bases line up with TRBD2. Per germline, CDR1 MGHRA and CDR2 YSYEKL. Trimming removed 2 bases from V and 4 bases from J; junction bases left unmatched: 14. This CDR3 is 19 amino acids long. The CDR3 spells CASSQIEGLSGRDYNEQFF. The CDR3 bases are TGCGCCAGCAGCCAAATAGAAGGCCTAAGCGGGAGGGATTACAATGAGCAGTTCTTC.

This clonotype has only one observation. The chain couples TRBV28 to TRBJ2-5, with TRBD2 identical over 8 bases. V lost 6 bases and J lost 4; bases outside the gene matches: 10. There are 15 residues in the CDR3. Looked up from germline, CDR1 is MDHEN and CDR2 is SYDVKM. DNA for the CDR3: TGTGCCAGCAGCCTTCCGGGACTAGAGGGAGAGACCCAGTACTTC. Amino acid sequence: CASSLPGLEGETQYF.

This clonotype is judged medium-sized. This chain uses TRBV5-1 with TRBJ2-3; 9 bases line up with TRBD1. The germline V gene encodes CDR1 SGHRS and CDR2 YFSETQ. The CDR3 extends over 15 amino acids. J lost 3 bases, V lost 1 base, and 3 bases had no gene match. The CDR3 DNA sequence: TGCGCCAGCAGCTTGATGGACAGGGGAACAGATACGCAGTATTTT. It specifies CASSLMDRGTDTQYF.

The chain joins TRBV6-5 to TRBJ2-7, with a possible D match to TRBD2 (6 bases). Germline assignment: CDR1 MNHEY and CDR2 SVGAGI. Trimming left V 4 bases short and J 2 bases short, with 12 bases between. The CDR3 consists of 14 residues. In nucleotides, the CDR3 is TGTGCCAGCAGTTCTCCCGGGAGACCCTACGAGCAGTACGTC. Amino acid sequence: CASSSPGRPYEQYV.

Comment on this clonotype: Because the CDR3 is missing its conserved closing phenylalanine or tryptophan, this is likely a read error. The DNA is left out, because the CDR3 cannot be placed on it with certainty; the CDR3 is given as TCRdb lists it. V usage is TRBV29-1 and J usage is TRBJ2-5; the D call TRBD2 from the table was never checked on the DNA. Germline V CDR1 and CDR2: SQVTM, ANQGSEA. Counting both end residues, the CDR3 totals 13 amino acids. The CDR3 is CSVVETSGGAALI.

This clonotype was picked up a small number of times. The V and J genes are TRBV7-9 and TRBJ2-1, with TRBD1 matching over 8 bases. With V trimmed by 2 bases and J by 3 bases, 12 bases remained unmatched. There are 18 residues in the CDR3. CDR1 is SEHNR, CDR2 FQNEAQ, per germline (reference sequence). Written as DNA, the CDR3 is TGTGCCAGCAGCTTACCTATACCAGACAGGGGCCGCTACAATGAGCAGTTCTTC. Translation gives CASSLPIPDRGRYNEQFF.

This clonotype turned up a few times. The CDR3 region is CASSQWTGSEQYV. The CDR3 region has the DNA TGTGCCAGCAGCCAATGGACAGGGAGCGAGCAGTACGTC. The chain uses TRBV3-1 and TRBJ2-7, with TRBD1 matching over 8 bases. Germline CDR1 is LGHDT and CDR2 is YNNKEL (reference sequence). The CDR3 runs to 13 residues. V dropped 2 bases and J dropped 6; count of bases not matched to a gene: 3.